Each of the 10 T cell receptor beta chains below was sequenced from the same sample in a study of T cell responses to AZD1222 COVID-19 vaccine. TCRdb's table, derived via immunoSEQ multiplex PCR, lists solely in-frame clones and lacks some. The sample carries 100,000 to 150,000 clones, around 84% recorded once. Sequenced here: peripheral blood, sampled on day 0 of AZD1222 vaccination. These receptors were obtained from an adult in good health.

This chain connects TRBV12-2 to TRBJ1-5. TRBV12-2 is classified as a pseudogene. CDR3 size: 14 residues. The CDR3 sequence is CASRHRESGQPQHF. CDR3 DNA sequence: TGTGCAAGTCGACATAGAGAGTCGGGGCAGCCCCAGCATTTT.

The chain uses TRBV5-6 and TRBJ1-5; D is undetermined. CDR3 length: 13 amino acids. Deletions cut 2 bases from V and 5 bases from J, with 8 bases between. Per germline, CDR1 SGHDT and CDR2 YYEEEE. The CDR3, as DNA: TGTGCCAGCAGCTTCGGGGTGGATCAGCCCCAGCATTTT. Translated: CASSFGVDQPQHF.

J is TRBJ1-2 and V is TRBV19; TRBD1 matches at 9 bases. This CDR3 is 15 amino acids long. In germline, CDR1 is LNHDA, CDR2 SQIVND (reference sequence). Trimming at V came to 7 bases and at J to 4 bases, leaving 10 bases not matched to a gene. The CDR3 spells CASTSWTGEAYGYTF. DNA of the CDR3: TGTGCCAGTACCAGCTGGACAGGGGAGGCCTATGGCTACACCTTC.

The genes are TRBV29-1 and TRBJ1-2; 9 nucleotides line up with TRBD1. This CDR3 contains 14 residues. Germline CDR1 and CDR2: SQVTM and ANQGSEA. The trim removed 7 bases at V and 4 bases at J, leaving 10 bases unmatched. CDR3 in amino acids: CSALGGQGIYGYTF. In nucleotides, the CDR3 is TGCAGCGCCTTGGGGGGACAGGGCATCTATGGCTACACCTTC. The whole variable domain, filled in from reference TRBV29-1 and TRBJ1-2, reads SAVISQKPSRDICQRGTSLTIQCQVDSQVTMMFWYRQQPGQSLTLIATANQGSEATYESGFVIDKFPISRPNLTFSTLTVSNMSPEDSSIYLCSALGGQGIYGYTFGSGTRLTVV.

This rearrangement joins TRBV7-3 to TRBJ2-3; D gene unclear. The germline V gene has CDR1 SGHTA and CDR2 FQGTGA. The germline V and J ends were trimmed by 4 bases and 5 bases, with 10 bases remaining between them. The CDR3 covers 13 residues. CDR3 sequence reads: CASSWGTEDTQYF. Here the CDR3 DNA reads TGTGCCAGCAGCTGGGGTACCGAAGATACGCAGTATTTT. Supplemented by reference TRBV7-3 and TRBJ2-3, the full variable domain reads GAGVSQTPSNKVTEKGKYVELRCDPISGHTALYWYRQSLGQGPEFLIYFQGTGAADDSGLPNDRFFAVRPEGSVSTLKIQRTERGDSAVYLCASSWGTEDTQYFGPGTRLTVL.

The CDR3 loop is CASSQGQGMTNYGYTF. CDR3 nucleotides: TGTGCCAGCTCACAGGGACAGGGGATGACTAACTATGGCTACACCTTC. The rearrangement links TRBV18 to TRBJ1-2; 10 bases are a match to TRBD1. Per the germline V gene, CDR1 is KGHSH and CDR2 is LQKENI. V dropped 4 bases and J dropped 0; count of bases not matched to a gene: 5. The CDR3 covers 16 residues.

The chain has TRBV5-1 and TRBJ2-5, with 9 bases matching TRBD1. CDR1 and CDR2 from the germline V gene are SGHRS and YFSETQ. The CDR3 is 15 residues long. Trimming at V came to 3 bases and at J to 4 bases, leaving 7 bases not matched to a gene. The CDR3 bases are TGCGCCAGCAGCTCCTTACCGGGACAGGGAGAGACCCAGTACTTC. This encodes CASSSLPGQGETQYF. Based on the CDR3 plus reference TRBV5-1 and TRBJ2-5, the full variable domain is KAGVTQTPRYLIKTRGQQVTLSCSPISGHRSVSWYQQTPGQGLQFLFEYFSETQRNKGNFPGRFSGRQFSNSRSEMNVSTLELGDSALYLCASSSLPGQGETQYFGPGTRLLVL.

This sequence joins TRBV6-6 and TRBJ1-1; D is perhaps TRBD1 (5 bases). V lost 5 bases to trimming and J lost 5 bases, with 15 bases between them. There are 14 residues in the CDR3. Germline V lookup: CDR1 MNHNY, CDR2 SVGAGI (reference sequence). The CDR3 loop reads CASSGQGYLTEAFF. The CDR3 DNA is TGTGCCAGCAGTGGTCAGGGTTATTTGACTGAAGCTTTCTTT.

The V call is TRBV12-3 or TRBV12-4, the J call TRBJ1-2, with D unclear. Trimming removed 3 bases at V and 5 bases at J, with 10 bases between. The CDR3 length is 13 residues. Written as DNA, the CDR3 is TGTGCCAGCAGTTTTCAACTGAATTATGGCTACACCTTC. Its translation: CASSFQLNYGYTF.

This clone was seen a single time. V usage is TRBV12-3 or TRBV12-4 and J usage is TRBJ1-5; D is unresolved. Trimming removed 6 bases at V and 5 bases at J, with 11 bases between. The CDR3 is 13 amino acids. CDR3: CASSRGGDQPQHF. The DNA of the CDR3 is TGTGCCAGCAGCCGAGGAGGAGATCAGCCCCAGCATTTT.